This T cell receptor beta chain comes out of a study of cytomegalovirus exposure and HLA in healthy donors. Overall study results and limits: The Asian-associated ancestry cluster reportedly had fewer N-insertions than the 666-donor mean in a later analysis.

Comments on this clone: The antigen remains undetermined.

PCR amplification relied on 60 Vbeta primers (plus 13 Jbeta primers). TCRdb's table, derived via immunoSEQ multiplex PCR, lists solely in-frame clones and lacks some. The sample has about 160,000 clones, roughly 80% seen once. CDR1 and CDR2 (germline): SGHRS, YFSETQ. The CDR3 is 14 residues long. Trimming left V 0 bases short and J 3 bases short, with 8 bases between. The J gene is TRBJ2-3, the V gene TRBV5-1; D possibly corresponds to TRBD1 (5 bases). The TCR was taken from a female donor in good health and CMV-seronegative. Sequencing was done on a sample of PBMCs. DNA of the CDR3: TGCGCCAGCAGCTTGGCCCCAGGGACAGATACGCAGTATTTT. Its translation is CASSLAPGTDTQYF.